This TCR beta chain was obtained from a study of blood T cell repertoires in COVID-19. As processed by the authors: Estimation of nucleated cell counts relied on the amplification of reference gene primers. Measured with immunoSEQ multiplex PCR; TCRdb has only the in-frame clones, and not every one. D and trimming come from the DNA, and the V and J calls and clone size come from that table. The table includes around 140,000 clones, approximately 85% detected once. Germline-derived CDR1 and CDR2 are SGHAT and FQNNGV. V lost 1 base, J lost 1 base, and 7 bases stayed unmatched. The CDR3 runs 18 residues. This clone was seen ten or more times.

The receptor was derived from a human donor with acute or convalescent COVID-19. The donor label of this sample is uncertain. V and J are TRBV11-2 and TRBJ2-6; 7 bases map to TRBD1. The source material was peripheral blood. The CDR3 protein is CASSLAGTAYSGANVLTF. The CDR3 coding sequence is TGTGCCAGCAGCTTAGCCGGGACAGCATATTCTGGGGCCAACGTCCTGACTTTC. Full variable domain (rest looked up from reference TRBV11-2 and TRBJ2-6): EAGVAQSPRYKIIEKRQSVAFWCNPISGHATLYWYQQILGQGPKLLIQFQNNGVVDDSQLPKDRFSAERLKGVDSTLKIQPAKLEDSAVYLCASSLAGTAYSGANVLTFGAGSRLTVL.